The 2 T cell receptor beta chains given below trace back to one sample, sequenced in a study of regulatory T cells in long-lasting Graves disease. Relying on iRepertoire HTBI primers and Arm-PCR of CDR3 regions, the team built TCR beta libraries. TCRdb reprocessed the multiplex PCR reads via MiXCR and lists one record per CDR3 protein. The sample carries around 400,000 distinct CDR3 sequences, roughly a fifth recorded once. Stated time point: persistent/refractory GD, antithyroid drugs over 5 years with positive TRAb. After RNA was extracted from PBMCs, the TCR library was made from it. The sample was peripheral blood mononuclear cells (PBMCs), taken when the disease was refractory, from a patient treated with antithyroid drugs. The receptors originated from a female donor with Graves disease.

Details on this clonotype: One end of the junction fails to match germline, which may point to a read error. The V and J genes are TRBV6-5 and TRBJ1-3; the D gene is possibly TRBD1 (6 bases). The CDR3 is 13 amino acids. Germline CDR1 and CDR2: MNHEY and SVGAGI. Here the CDR3 reads CASSYGRQGTLHF. In nucleotides, the CDR3 is TGTGCCAGCAGTTACGGAAGGCAGGGGACCCTTCATTTT.

This clonotype was counted once. The rearrangement joins TRBV3-1 to TRBJ2-7; tentative D call: TRBD1 (5 bases). Germline values: CDR1 LGHDT, CDR2 YNNKEL (reference sequence). CDR3 length equals 14 residues. V was shortened by 4 bases and J by 2 bases, with 12 bases between the two germline ends. CDR3 bases: TGTGCCAGCAGCCCTAGGACATTGACCTACGAGCAGTACTTC. Its protein is CASSPRTLTYEQYF.